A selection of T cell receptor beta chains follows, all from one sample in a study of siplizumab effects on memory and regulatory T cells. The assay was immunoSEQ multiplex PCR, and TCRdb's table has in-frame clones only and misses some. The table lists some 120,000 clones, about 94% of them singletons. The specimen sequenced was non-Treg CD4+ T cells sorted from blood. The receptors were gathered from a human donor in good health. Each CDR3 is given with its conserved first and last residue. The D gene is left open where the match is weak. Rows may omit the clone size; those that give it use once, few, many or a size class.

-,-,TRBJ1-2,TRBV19,TGTGCCAGTAGGATCGATGGGGCAGGCGCCTATGGCTACACCTTC,CASRIDGAGAYGYTF
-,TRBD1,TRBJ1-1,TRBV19,TGTGCCAGTAGTAGGGTTGGGGACAGTACCACTGAAGCTTTCTTT,CASSRVGDSTTEAFF
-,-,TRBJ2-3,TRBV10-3,TGTGCCATCAGTCCAGGGGTGAGCACAGATACGCAGTATTTT,CAISPGVSTDTQYF
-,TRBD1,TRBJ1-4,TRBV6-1,TGTGCCAGCAGCCAGGACAGGGGTTCGGAAAAACTGTTTTTT,CASSQDRGSEKLFF
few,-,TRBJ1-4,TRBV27,TGTGCCAGCAGTTCCATACCGATGGGTGAAAAACTGTTTTTT,CASSSIPMGEKLFF
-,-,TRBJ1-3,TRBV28,TGTGCCAGCAGTTTTTCGGGGGCCCGGGGAAACACCATATATTTT,CASSFSGARGNTIYF
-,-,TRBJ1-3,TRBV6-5,TGTGCCAGCAGTCCAGGGAACTCTGGAAACACCATATATTTT,CASSPGNSGNTIYF
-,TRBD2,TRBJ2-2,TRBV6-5,TGTGCCAGCAGCCCGGGACTAGCTTATACCGGGGAGCTGTTTTTT,CASSPGLAYTGELFF
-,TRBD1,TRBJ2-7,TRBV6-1,TGTGCCAGCAGTGAGGACAGGGGCGAGCAGTACTTC,CASSEDRGEQYF
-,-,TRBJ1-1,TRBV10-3,TGTGCCATCAGTGAGTTAAGGGATCTGGCTTTCTTT,CAISELRDLAFF
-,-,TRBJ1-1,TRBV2,TGTGCCACCAGGGGGAACACTGAAGCTTTCTTT,CATRGNTEAFF
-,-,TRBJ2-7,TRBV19,TGTGCCAGTAGTATGGGCAGGGGCGGCTCCTACGAGCAGTACTTC,CASSMGRGGSYEQYF
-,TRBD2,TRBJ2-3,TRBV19,TGTGCCAGTAGCCAGGGACTAGCGGGGCTCACAGATACGCAGTATTTT,CASSQGLAGLTDTQYF
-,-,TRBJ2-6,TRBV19,TGTGCCAGTAGTAAGGACCTAACAGCCAACGTCCTGACTTTC,CASSKDLTANVLTF
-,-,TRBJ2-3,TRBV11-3,TGTGCCAGCAGCCGAGACAGATTCACAGATACGCAGTATTTT,CASSRDRFTDTQYF
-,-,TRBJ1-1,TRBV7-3,TGTGCCAGCAGCTTATTGGGGGGGCCGGTGAACACTGAAGCTTTCTTT,CASSLLGGPVNTEAFF
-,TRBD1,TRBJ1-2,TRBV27,TGTGCCAGCAGCCGGGACAGGGATGGCTACACCTTC,CASSRDRDGYTF
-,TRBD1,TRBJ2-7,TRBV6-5,TGTGCCAGCAGTTACTTACAGGGGTCCTACGAGCAGTACTTC,CASSYLQGSYEQYF
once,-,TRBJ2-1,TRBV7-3,TGTGCCAGCAGCCGAGCCCCGGGACCACCCTACAATGAGCAGTTCTTC,CASSRAPGPPYNEQFF
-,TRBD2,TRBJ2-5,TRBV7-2,TGTGCCAGCAGCCCCCAGCAGGCCGGGGGGGAGACCCAGTACTTC,CASSPQQAGGETQYF
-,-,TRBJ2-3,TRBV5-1,TGCGCCAGCAGCCGGACTGACTTTAGCACAGATACGCAGTATTTT,CASSRTDFSTDTQYF
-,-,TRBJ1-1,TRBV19,TGTGCCAGTAGTATAGCGTTCCAGGGGAACACTGAAGCTTTCTTT,CASSIAFQGNTEAFF
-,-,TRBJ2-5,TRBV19,TGTGCCAGTAGTATCGGGGAGGAGACCCAGTACTTC,CASSIGEETQYF
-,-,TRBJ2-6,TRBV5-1,TGCGCCAGCAGTTCAGGATCTGGGGCCAACGTCCTGACTTTC,CASSSGSGANVLTF
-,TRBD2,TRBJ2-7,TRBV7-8,TGTGCCAGCAGCCCAAGGACTAGCGGGGGAGAGCAGTACTTC,CASSPRTSGGEQYF
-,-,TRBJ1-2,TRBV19,TGTGCCAGTAGTCCTCCGGAGCGCGGTGGCTACACCTTC,CASSPPERGGYTF
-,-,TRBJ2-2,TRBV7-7,TGTGCCAGCAGCTCCGGGGGGAACACCGGGGAGCTGTTTTTT,CASSSGGNTGELFF
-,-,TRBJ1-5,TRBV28,TGTGCCAGCATGGGAGGAATTGGCAATCAGCCCCAGCATTTT,CASMGGIGNQPQHF
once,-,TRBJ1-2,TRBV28,TGTGCCAGCAGTTTCCTGAGTCCGTATGGCTACACCTTC,CASSFLSPYGYTF
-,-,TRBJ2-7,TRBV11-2,TGTGCCAGCACCCCTTATGGGGGTGAGCAGTACTTC,CASTPYGGEQYF
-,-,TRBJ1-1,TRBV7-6,TGTGCCAGCAGCTTACAGGCAGAACAGGGAGAAGCTTTCTTT,CASSLQAEQGEAFF
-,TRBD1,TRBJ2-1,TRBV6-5,TGTGCCAGCGGACAGGGGCATGGCTCCTACAATGAGCAGTTCTTC,CASGQGHGSYNEQFF
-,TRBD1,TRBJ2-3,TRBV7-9,TGTGCCAGCAGCCCCGGGACAGGGGGCGCAGATACGCAGTATTTT,CASSPGTGGADTQYF
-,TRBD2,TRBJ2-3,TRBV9,TGTGCCAGCAGCGTAGAAGGTAGCGGGGGGGCAGATACGCAGTATTTT,CASSVEGSGGADTQYF
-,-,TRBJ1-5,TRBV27,TGTGCCAGCAGTCAAACGGACAATCAGCCCCAGCATTTT,CASSQTDNQPQHF
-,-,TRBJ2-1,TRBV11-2,TGTGCCAGCAGCTTAGTTGCCCCGGCCTATGAGCAGTTCTTC,CASSLVAPAYEQFF
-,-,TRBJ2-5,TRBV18,TGTGCCAGCTCACCAATGCGGCAAGAGACCCAGTACTTC,CASSPMRQETQYF
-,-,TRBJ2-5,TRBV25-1,TGTGCCAGCAGCAAAAGGGAGTACCAAGAGACCCAGTACTTC,CASSKREYQETQYF
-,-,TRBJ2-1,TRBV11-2,TGTGCCAGCAGCTTAGGCCACGGGAATGAGCAGTTCTTC,CASSLGHGNEQFF
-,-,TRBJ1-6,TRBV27,TGTGCCAGCAGTTCGAGGGGTGCACCCCTCCACTTT,CASSSRGAPLHF
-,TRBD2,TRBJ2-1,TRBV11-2,TGTGCCAGCAGCCCCGGGACTAGCGTTTACAATGAGCAGTTCTTC,CASSPGTSVYNEQFF